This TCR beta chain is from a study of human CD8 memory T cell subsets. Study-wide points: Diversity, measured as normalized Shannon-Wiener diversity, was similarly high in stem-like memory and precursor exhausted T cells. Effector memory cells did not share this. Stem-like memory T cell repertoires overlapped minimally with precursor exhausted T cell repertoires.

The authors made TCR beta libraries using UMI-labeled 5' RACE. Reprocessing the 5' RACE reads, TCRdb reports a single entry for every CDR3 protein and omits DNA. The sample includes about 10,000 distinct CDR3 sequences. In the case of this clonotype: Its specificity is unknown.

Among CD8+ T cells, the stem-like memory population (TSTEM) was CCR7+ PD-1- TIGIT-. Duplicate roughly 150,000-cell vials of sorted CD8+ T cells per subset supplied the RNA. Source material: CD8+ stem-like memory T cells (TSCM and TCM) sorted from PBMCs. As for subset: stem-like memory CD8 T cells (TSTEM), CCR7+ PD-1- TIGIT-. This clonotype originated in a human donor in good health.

This CDR3 reads CSAAGDWDGPSSYEQYF. The chain employs TRBV20-1 and TRBJ2-7; TCRdb names TRBD1, which stays unverified in the absence of DNA. This CDR3 has 17 residues. Germline V lookup: CDR1 DFQATT, CDR2 SNEGSKA (reference sequence).